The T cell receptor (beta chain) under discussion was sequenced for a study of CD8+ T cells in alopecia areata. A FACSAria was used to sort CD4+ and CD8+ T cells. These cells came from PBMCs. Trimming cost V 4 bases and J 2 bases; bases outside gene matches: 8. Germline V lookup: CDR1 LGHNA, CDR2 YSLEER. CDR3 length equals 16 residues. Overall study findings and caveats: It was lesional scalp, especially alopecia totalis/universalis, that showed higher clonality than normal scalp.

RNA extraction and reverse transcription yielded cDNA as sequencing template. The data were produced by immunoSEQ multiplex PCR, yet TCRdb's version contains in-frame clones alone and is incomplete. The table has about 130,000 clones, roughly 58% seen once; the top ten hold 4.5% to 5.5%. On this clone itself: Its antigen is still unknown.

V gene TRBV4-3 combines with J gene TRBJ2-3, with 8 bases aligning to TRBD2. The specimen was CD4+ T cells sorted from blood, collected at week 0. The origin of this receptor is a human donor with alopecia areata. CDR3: CASSRFGRALTDTQYF. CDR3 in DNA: TGCGCCAGCAGCCGATTCGGGAGGGCCCTCACAGATACGCAGTATTTT.